The rows below give T cell receptor beta chains drawn from one sample of a study of T cell repertoires in cytomegalovirus infection. Their antigens are not known. TCRdb passed the reads through MiXCR, listing each CDR3 protein once. Altogether 900,000 to 950,000 distinct CDR3 sequences are present, roughly 30% being singletons, with the ten largest covering over 12%. The starting material was cultured CD8+ T cells from PBMCs, obtained from culture after CMV antigen stimulation. The receptors originated from a human donor in good health (CMV status not recorded). Some clones in this sample may be carry-over from other donors' samples. CDR3s include the opening cysteine and the closing phenylalanine or tryptophan. The D gene is left open where the match is weak. The size entry is marked missing in some rows and otherwise reads once, few, many or a size class.

v_call	j_call	d_call	clone_size	cdr3_length	cdr3_nt	cdr3_aa
TRBV14	TRBJ2-5	TRBD2	few	19	TGTGCCAGCAGCCAAGATGTGAGACTAGCGGGGGCCCGGCAAGAGACCCAGTACTTC	CASSQDVRLAGARQETQYF
TRBV6-4	TRBJ2-3	TRBD2	.	15	TGTGCCAGCAGTGATGGAGCGGGGGGCACAGATACGCAGTATTTT	CASSDGAGGTDTQYF
TRBV14	TRBJ2-3	TRBD1	few	15	TGTGCCAGCAGTGGGGGACAGGGGTTTACAGATACGCAGTATTTT	CASSGGQGFTDTQYF
TRBV5-4	TRBJ2-6	.	.	15	TGTGCCAGCAGCTCAAAAATTGGTGGGGCCAACGTCCTGACTTTC	CASSSKIGGANVLTF
TRBV9	TRBJ2-3	.	.	15	TGTGCCAGCAGCGTAGGTGGGAGCTTTTCCGATACGCAGTATTTT	CASSVGGSFSDTQYF
TRBV25-1	TRBJ2-2	TRBD2	few	12	TGTGCCGGGGGGGCGAACACCGGGGAGCTGTTTTTT	CAGGANTGELFF
TRBV11-2	TRBJ1-3	.	.	16	TGTGCCAGCAGCTTAGTGATGGGTTCTGCTGGAAACACCATATATTTT	CASSLVMGSAGNTIYF
TRBV4-3	TRBJ1-3	.	many	15	TGCGCCAGCAGCCAAGATCAGGGCTCTGGAAACACCATATATTTT	CASSQDQGSGNTIYF
TRBV10-3	TRBJ2-7	.	.	10	TGTGCCATCAGTGATGGCGAGCAGTACTTC	CAISDGEQYF
TRBV2	TRBJ2-1	TRBD2	.	17	TGTGCCAGCAGTGAAGTCTCCCTAGCGGGGTTTATAAATGAGCAGTTCTTC	CASSEVSLAGFINEQFF
TRBV27	TRBJ1-2	TRBD1	.	16	TGTGCCAGCAGTTTCTGGACAGGATCGTTAAGCTATGGCTACACCTTC	CASSFWTGSLSYGYTF
TRBV2	TRBJ1-1	.	few	14	TGTGCCAGCAGTGATCAGGCGTTTTTCACTGAAGCTTTCTTT	CASSDQAFFTEAFF
TRBV7-6	TRBJ2-2	.	.	15	TGTGCCAGCACCGGCCCTGACTTTGGTTCCGGGGAGCTGTTTTTT	CASTGPDFGSGELFF